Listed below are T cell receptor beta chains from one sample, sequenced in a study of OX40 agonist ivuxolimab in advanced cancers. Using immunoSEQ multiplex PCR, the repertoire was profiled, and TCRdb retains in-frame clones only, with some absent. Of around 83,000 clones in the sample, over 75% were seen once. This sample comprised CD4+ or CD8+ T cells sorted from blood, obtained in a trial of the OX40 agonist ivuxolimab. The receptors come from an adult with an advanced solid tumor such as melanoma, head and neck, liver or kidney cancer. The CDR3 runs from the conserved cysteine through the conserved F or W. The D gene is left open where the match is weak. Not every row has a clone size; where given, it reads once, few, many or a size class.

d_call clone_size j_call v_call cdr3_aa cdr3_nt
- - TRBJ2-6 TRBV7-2 CASSFSAGANVLTF TGTGCCAGCAGCTTTTCGGCTGGGGCCAACGTCCTGACTTTC
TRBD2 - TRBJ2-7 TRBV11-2 CASSSGLAESYEQYF TGTGCCAGCAGCAGCGGACTAGCGGAGTCCTACGAGCAGTACTTC
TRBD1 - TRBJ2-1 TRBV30 CAWTTRDRGYNEQFF TGTGCCTGGACCACGCGGGACAGGGGCTACAATGAGCAGTTCTTC
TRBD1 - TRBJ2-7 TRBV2 CASIRSPGQGDEQYF TGTGCCAGCATTCGCTCTCCGGGACAGGGGGACGAGCAGTACTTC
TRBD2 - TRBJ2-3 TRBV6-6 CASSYYSGRATDTQYF TGTGCCAGCAGTTACTATAGCGGGAGGGCCACAGATACGCAGTATTTT
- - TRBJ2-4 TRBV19 CASSVYGTTNNIQYF TGTGCCAGTAGTGTATACGGGACCACCAACAACATTCAGTACTTC
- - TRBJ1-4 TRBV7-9 CASSLWPAGNEKLFF TGTGCCAGCAGCTTATGGCCGGCGGGCAATGAAAAACTGTTTTTT
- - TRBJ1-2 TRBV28 CASRSLGTRVYYGYTF TGTGCCAGCAGATCTTTAGGGACACGTGTATACTATGGCTACACCTTC
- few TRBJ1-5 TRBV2 CASSGDTRAYSNQPQHF TGTGCCAGCAGTGGCGACACAAGAGCCTATAGCAATCAGCCCCAGCATTTT
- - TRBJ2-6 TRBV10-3 CAISRTDRSSGANVLTF TGTGCCATCAGCCGGACAGACAGAAGCTCTGGGGCCAACGTCCTGACTTTC
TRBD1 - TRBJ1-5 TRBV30 CASQTGGGNQPQHF TGTGCCTCCCAGACAGGGGGAGGCAATCAGCCCCAGCATTTT
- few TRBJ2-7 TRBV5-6 CASSPNRGEQYF TGTGCCAGCAGCCCTAATCGGGGAGAGCAGTACTTC
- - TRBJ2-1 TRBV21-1 CASSKRGGLSSYNEQFF TGTGCCAGCAGCAAACGAGGAGGGTTGAGCTCCTACAATGAGCAGTTCTTC
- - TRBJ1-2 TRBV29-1 CSAKTEDPNYGYTF TGCAGCGCAAAGACAGAGGACCCTAACTATGGCTACACCTTC
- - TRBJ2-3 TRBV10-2 CASSSTGVSTDTQYF TGCGCCAGCAGTTCTACAGGTGTAAGCACAGATACGCAGTATTTT
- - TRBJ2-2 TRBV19 CASSASGTGELFF TGTGCCAGTAGTGCGAGTGGAACCGGGGAGCTGTTTTTT
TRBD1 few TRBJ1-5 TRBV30 CAWRGQGSNQPQHF TGTGCCTGGAGAGGACAGGGGAGCAATCAGCCCCAGCATTTT
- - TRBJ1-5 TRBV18 CASSPGQSLGSNQPQHF TGTGCCAGCTCCCCTGGACAGTCCCTAGGGAGCAATCAGCCCCAGCATTTT
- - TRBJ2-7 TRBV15 CATSREAGEVYEQYF TGTGCCACCAGCAGAGAGGCAGGGGAGGTTTACGAGCAGTACTTC
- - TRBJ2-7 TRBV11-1 CASSLQGAEQYF TGTGCCAGCAGCTTACAGGGCGCCGAGCAGTACTTC
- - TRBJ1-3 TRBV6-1 CASSEIGSGNTIYF TGTGCCAGCAGTGAAATTGGCTCTGGAAACACCATATATTTT
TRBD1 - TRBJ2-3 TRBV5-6 CASSLKQGARDTQYF TGTGCCAGCAGCTTAAAACAGGGGGCGCGTGATACGCAGTATTTT
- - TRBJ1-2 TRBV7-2 CASTPGRTRIYGYTF TGTGCCAGCACTCCGGGCCGGACGAGGATCTATGGCTACACCTTC
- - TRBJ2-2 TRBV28 CASSSIAIPANTGELFF TGTGCCAGCAGTTCTATCGCGATACCTGCGAACACCGGGGAGCTGTTTTTT
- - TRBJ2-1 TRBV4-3 CASSRAGGGSYNEQFF TGCGCCAGCAGCCGAGCAGGGGGAGGCTCCTACAATGAGCAGTTCTTC
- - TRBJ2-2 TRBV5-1 CASSSGQNTGELFF TGCGCCAGCAGCTCAGGACAGAACACCGGGGAGCTGTTTTTT
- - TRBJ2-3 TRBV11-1 CASSFVEGLVDTQYF TGTGCCAGCAGCTTTGTGGAGGGACTTGTAGATACGCAGTATTTT
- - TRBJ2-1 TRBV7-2 CASRPRSGVSYNEQFF TGTGCCAGCAGGCCACGATCAGGGGTCTCCTACAATGAGCAGTTCTTC
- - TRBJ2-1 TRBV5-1 CASSLQDSEQFF TGCGCCAGCAGCTTGCAGGACAGCGAGCAGTTCTTC
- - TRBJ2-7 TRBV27 CASSLPGRASYEQYF TGTGCCAGCAGTTTACCCGGGAGAGCGTCCTACGAGCAGTACTTC
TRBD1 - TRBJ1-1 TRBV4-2 CASSQQGAVRNTEAFF TGTGCCAGCAGCCAGCAGGGGGCAGTACGGAACACTGAAGCTTTCTTT
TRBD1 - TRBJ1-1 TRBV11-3 CASSPGTGNTEAFF TGTGCCAGCAGCCCCGGGACAGGGAACACTGAAGCTTTCTTT
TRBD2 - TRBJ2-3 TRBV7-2 CASSLVAGAGGTYPDTQYF TGTGCCAGCAGCTTAGTAGCGGGAGCGGGAGGCACCTACCCTGATACGCAGTATTTT
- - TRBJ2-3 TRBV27 CASRKASTDTQYF TGTGCCAGCAGGAAAGCTAGCACAGATACGCAGTATTTT
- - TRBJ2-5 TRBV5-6 CASSLMTAQYF TGTGCCAGCAGCTTGATGACGGCCCAGTACTTC
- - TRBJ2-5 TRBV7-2 CASSRDMGTQYF TGTGCCAGCAGCAGGGACATGGGGACCCAGTACTTC
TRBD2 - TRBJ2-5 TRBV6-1 CASREAGGGQTQYF TGTGCCAGCAGGGAAGCGGGAGGGGGGCAGACCCAGTACTTC
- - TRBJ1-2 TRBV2 CASGLEVTNYGYTF TGTGCCAGCGGCTTAGAGGTAACTAACTATGGCTACACCTTC
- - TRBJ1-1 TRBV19 CASSVLTGAAFF TGTGCCAGTAGTGTACTAACGGGGGCAGCTTTCTTT
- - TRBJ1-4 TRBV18 CASSRYREGGDEKLFF TGTGCCAGCTCACGCTACCGGGAAGGAGGGGATGAAAAACTGTTTTTT
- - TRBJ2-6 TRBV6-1 CASSAIRSGANVLTF TGTGCCAGCAGCGCTATCCGCTCTGGGGCCAACGTCCTGACTTTC
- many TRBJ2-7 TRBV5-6 CASSLWVNEQYF TGTGCCAGCAGCTTGTGGGTAAACGAGCAGTACTTC
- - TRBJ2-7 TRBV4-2 CASSLVGDYEQYF TGTGCCAGCAGCTTGGTTGGAGACTACGAGCAGTACTTC
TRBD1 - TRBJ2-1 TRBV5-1 CASSPTPVGTGAAGYEQFF TGCGCCAGCAGCCCCACCCCGGTCGGGACAGGGGCGGCGGGCTACGAGCAGTTCTTC
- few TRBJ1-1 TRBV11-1 CASSLLTTAEAFF TGTGCCAGCAGCTTACTCACAACGGCTGAAGCTTTCTTT
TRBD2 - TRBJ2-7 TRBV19 CASSRLAGVYEQYF TGTGCCAGTAGTCGGCTAGCGGGAGTCTACGAGCAGTACTTC
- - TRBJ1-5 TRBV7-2 CASSLKGGWDQPQHF TGTGCCAGCAGCTTGAAGGGTGGGTGGGATCAGCCCCAGCATTTT
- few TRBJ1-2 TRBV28 CASSNQYGYTF TGTGCCAGCAGCAACCAATATGGCTACACCTTC
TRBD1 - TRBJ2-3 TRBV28 CASSSNDRADTQYF TGTGCCAGCAGTTCGAACGACAGGGCGGATACGCAGTATTTT